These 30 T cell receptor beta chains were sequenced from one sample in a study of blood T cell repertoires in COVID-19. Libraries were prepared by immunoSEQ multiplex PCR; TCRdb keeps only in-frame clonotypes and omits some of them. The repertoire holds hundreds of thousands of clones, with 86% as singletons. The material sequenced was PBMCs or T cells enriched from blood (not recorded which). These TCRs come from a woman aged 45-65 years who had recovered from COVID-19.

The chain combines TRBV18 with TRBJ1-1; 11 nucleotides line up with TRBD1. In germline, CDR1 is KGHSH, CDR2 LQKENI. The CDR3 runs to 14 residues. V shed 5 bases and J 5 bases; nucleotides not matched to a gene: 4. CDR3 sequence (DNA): TGTGCCAGCTCAGGGGACAGGGGGGTAACTGAAGCTTTCTTT. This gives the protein CASSGDRGVTEAFF.

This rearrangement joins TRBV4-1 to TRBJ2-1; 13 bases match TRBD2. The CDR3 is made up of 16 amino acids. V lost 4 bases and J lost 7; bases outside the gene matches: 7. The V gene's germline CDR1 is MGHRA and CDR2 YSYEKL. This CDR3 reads CASSRGLAGVRNEQFF. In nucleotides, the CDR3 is TGCGCCAGCAGCCGCGGACTAGCGGGAGTCAGGAATGAGCAGTTCTTC.

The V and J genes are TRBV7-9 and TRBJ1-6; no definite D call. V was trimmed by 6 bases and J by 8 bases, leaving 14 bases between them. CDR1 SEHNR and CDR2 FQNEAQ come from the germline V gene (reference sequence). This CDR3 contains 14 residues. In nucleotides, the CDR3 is TGTGCCAGCAGTCAGACGGGGTATGATTCACCCCTCCACTTT. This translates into CASSQTGYDSPLHF.

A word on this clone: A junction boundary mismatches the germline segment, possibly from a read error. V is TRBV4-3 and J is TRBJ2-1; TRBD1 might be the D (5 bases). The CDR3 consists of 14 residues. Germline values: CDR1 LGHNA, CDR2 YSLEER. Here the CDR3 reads CASSQDLQGKGEFF. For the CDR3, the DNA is TGCGCCAGCAGTCAAGATCTTCAGGGTAAAGGGGAGTTCTTC.

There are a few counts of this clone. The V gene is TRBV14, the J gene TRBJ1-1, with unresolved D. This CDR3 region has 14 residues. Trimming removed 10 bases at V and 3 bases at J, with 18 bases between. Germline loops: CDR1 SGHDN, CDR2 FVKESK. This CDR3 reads CATSKVVRDTEAFF. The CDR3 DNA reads TGTGCCACCTCTAAAGTAGTGAGGGACACTGAAGCTTTCTTT.

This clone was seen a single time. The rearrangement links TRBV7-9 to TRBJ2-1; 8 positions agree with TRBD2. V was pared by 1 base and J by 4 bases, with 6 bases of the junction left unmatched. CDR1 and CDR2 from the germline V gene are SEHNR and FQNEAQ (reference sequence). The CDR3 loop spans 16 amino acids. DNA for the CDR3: TGTGCCAGCAGCTTAGGGGGAGCGGGAGATTACAATGAGCAGTTCTTC. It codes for CASSLGGAGDYNEQFF.

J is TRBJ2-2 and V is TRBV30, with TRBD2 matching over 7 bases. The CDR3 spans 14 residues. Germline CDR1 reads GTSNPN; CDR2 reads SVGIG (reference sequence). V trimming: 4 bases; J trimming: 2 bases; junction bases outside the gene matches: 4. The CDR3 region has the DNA TGTGCCTGGACGGCTAGCGGCAACACCGGGGAGCTGTTTTTT. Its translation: CAWTASGNTGELFF. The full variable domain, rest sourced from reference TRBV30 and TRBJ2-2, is SQTIHQWPATLVQPVGSPLSLECTVEGTSNPNLYWYRQAAGRGLQLLFYSVGIGQISSEVPQNLSASRPQDRQFILSSKKLLLSDSGFYLCAWTASGNTGELFFGEGSRLTVL.

CDR3 bases: TGTGCCAGCAGTTCCCGGGAACATCTAAGTTTCTACACCTTC. Protein product: CASSSREHLSFYTF. The chain recombines TRBV2 with TRBJ1-2, with D uncertain. This CDR3 has 14 amino acids. V was pared by 5 bases and J by 10 bases, with 20 bases between. Germline CDR1 SNHLY, CDR2 FYNNEI.

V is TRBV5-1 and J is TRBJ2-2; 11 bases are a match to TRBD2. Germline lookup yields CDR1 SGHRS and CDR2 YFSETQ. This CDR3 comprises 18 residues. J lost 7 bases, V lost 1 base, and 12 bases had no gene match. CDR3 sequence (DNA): TGCGCCAGCAGCTTGCCACTGACTAGCGGGGTATCGGGCGGGGAGCTGTTTTTT. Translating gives CASSLPLTSGVSGGELFF. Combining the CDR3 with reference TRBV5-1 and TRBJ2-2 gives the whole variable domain KAGVTQTPRYLIKTRGQQVTLSCSPISGHRSVSWYQQTPGQGLQFLFEYFSETQRNKGNFPGRFSGRQFSNSRSEMNVSTLELGDSALYLCASSLPLTSGVSGGELFFGEGSRLTVL.

The CDR3 here is CATSRRTDFNEQFF. CDR3 coding DNA: TGTGCCACCAGCAGGCGGACAGATTTCAATGAGCAGTTCTTC. The rearrangement uses TRBV15 and TRBJ2-1, with D possibly TRBD1 on 6 matching bases. Germline V gene data show CDR1 as LNHNV and CDR2 as YYDKDF (reference sequence). V gave up 3 bases and J gave up 6 bases, with 12 bases separating them. CDR3 length: 14 amino acids.

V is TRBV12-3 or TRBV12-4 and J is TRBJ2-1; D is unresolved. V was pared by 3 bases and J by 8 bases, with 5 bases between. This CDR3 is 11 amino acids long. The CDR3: CASSFRYEQFF. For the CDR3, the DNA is TGTGCCAGCAGTTTTCGGTATGAGCAGTTCTTC.

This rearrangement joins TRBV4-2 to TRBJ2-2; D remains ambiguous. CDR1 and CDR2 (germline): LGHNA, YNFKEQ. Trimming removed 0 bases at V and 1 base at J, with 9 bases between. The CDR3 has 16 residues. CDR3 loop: CASSQDRTVNTGELFF. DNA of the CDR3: TGTGCCAGCAGCCAAGATAGAACAGTGAACACCGGGGAGCTGTTTTTT.

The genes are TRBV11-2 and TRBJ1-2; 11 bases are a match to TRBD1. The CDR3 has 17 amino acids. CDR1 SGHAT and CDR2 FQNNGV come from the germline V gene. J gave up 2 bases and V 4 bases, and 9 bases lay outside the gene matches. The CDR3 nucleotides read TGTGCCAGCAGCTCTATAACGGGGGACAGGGGGAACTATGGCTACACCTTC. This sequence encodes CASSSITGDRGNYGYTF.

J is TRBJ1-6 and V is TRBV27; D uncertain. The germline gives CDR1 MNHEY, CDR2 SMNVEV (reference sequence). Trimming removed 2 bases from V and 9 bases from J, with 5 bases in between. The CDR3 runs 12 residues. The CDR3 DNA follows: TGTGCCAGCAGTTTAGCCGGTTCACCCCTCCACTTT. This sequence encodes CASSLAGSPLHF.

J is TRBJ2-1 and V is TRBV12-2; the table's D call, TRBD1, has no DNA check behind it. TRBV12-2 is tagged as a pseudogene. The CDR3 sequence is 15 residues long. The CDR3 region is CASREGTAYYNEQFF. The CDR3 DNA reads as TGTGCAAGTCGCGAGGGGACAGCTTACTACAATGAGCAGTTCTTC.

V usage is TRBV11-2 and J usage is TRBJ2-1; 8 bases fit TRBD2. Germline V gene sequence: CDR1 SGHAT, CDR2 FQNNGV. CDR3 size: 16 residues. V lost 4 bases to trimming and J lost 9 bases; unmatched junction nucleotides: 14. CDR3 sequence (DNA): TGTGCCAGCAGCTCGGCAAGACTAGCGCCCGGGAGTGAGCAGTTCTTC. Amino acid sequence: CASSSARLAPGSEQFF.

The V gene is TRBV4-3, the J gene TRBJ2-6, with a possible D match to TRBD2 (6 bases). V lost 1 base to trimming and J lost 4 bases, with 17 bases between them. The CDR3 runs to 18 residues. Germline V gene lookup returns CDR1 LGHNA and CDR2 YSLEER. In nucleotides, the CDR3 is TGCGCCAGCAGCCAAGCCCCCGGGGGAAATGGAGGGGCCAACGTCCTGACTTTC. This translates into CASSQAPGGNGGANVLTF.

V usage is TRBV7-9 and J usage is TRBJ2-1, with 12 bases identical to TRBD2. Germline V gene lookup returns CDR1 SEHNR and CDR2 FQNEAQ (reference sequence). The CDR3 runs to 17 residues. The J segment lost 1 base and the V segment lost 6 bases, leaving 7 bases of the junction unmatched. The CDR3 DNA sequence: TGTGCCAGCAGTCCTAAGACTAGCGGGAGTTCCTACAATGAGCAGTTCTTC. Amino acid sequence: CASSPKTSGSSYNEQFF.

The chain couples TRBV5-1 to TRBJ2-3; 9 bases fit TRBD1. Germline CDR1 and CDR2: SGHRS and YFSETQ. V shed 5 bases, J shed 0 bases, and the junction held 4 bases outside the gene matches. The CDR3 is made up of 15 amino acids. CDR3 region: CASSSQGASTDTQYF. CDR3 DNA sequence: TGCGCCAGCAGTTCACAGGGGGCTAGCACAGATACGCAGTATTTT.

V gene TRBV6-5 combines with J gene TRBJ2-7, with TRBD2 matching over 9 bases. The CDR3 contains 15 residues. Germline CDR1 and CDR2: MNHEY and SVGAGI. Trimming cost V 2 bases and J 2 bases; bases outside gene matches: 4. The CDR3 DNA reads TGTGCCAGCAGTTACCGTGAGCGGGGGGCCTACGAGCAGTACTTC. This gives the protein CASSYRERGAYEQYF.

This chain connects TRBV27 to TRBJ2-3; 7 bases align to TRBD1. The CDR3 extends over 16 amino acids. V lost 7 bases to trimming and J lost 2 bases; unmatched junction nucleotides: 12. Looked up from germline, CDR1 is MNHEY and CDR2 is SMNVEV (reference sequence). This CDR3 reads CASKKGTGASTDTQYF. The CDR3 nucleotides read TGTGCCAGCAAAAAAGGCACAGGGGCGTCCACAGATACGCAGTATTTT.

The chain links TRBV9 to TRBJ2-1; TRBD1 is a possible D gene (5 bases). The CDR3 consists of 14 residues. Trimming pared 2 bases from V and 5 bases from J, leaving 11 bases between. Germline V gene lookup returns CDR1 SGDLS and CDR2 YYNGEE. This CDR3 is CASSVRVLNNEQFF. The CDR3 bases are TGTGCCAGCAGCGTCAGGGTATTAAACAATGAGCAGTTCTTC.

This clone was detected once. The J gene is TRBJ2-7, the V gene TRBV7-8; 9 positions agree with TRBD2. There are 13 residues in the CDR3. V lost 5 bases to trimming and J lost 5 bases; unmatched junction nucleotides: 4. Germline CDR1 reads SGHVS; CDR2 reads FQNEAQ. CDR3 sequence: CASSAGGSDEQYF. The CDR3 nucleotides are TGTGCCAGCAGCGCGGGGGGGTCCGACGAGCAGTACTTC.

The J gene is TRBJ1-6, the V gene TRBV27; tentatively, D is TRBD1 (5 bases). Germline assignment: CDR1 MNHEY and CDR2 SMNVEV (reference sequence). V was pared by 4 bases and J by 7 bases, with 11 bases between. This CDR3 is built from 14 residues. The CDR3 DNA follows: TGTGCCAGCAGTTCAGGGTCCGTGAATTCACCCCTCCACTTT. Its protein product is CASSSGSVNSPLHF.

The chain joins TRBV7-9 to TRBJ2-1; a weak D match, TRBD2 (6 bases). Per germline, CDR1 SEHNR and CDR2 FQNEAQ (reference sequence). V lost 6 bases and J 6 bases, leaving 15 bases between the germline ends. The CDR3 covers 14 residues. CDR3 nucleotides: TGTGCCAGCAGGCCGATCGGGACTCTCAATGAGCAGTTCTTC. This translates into CASRPIGTLNEQFF.

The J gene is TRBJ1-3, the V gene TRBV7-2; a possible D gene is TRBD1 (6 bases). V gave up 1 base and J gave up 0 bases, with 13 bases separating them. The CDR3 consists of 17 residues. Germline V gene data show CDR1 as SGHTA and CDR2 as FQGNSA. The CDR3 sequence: CASSLGPGGVSGNTIYF. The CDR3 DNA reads TGTGCCAGCAGCTTAGGGCCGGGGGGCGTCTCTGGAAACACCATATATTTT.

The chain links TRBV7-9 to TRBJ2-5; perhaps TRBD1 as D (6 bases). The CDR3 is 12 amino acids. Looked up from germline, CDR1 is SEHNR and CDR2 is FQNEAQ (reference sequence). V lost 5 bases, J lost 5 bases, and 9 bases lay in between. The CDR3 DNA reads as TGTGCCAGCAGCCCCGACAGGGAGACCCAGTACTTC. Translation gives CASSPDRETQYF. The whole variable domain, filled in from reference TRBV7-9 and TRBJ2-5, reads DTGVSQNPRHKITKRGQNVTFRCDPISEHNRLYWYRQTLGQGPEFLTYFQNEAQLEKSRLLSDRFSAERPKGSFSTLEIQRTEQGDSAMYLCASSPDRETQYFGPGTRLLVL.

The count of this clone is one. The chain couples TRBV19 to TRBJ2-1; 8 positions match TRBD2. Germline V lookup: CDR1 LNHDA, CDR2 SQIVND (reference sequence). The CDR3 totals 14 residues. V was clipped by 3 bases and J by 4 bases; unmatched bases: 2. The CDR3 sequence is CASSISGTYNEQFF. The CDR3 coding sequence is TGTGCCAGTAGTATTAGCGGGACTTACAATGAGCAGTTCTTC.

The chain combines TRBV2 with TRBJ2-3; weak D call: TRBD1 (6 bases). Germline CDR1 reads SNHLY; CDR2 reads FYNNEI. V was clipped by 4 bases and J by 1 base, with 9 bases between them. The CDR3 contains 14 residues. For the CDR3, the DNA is TGTGCCAGCAGTGTGAGACAGGGCACAGATACGCAGTATTTT. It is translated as CASSVRQGTDTQYF.

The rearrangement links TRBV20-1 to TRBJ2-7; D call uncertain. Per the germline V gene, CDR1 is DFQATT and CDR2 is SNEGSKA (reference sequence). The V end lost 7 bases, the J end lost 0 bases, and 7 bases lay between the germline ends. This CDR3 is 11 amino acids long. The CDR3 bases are TGCAGTGTAGAACCCTCCTACGAGCAGTACTTC. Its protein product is CSVEPSYEQYF.